One sample yielded the 20 T cell receptor beta chains listed below, sequenced in a study of shared clonotypes between healthy human individuals. Method: immunoSEQ multiplex PCR; TCRdb's copy keeps in-frame clones and lacks some. Of over 400,000 clones in the sample, roughly 80% are singletons; the top ten hold around 12%. The specimen sequenced was PBMCs. The receptors shown here come from a woman aged 35 to 49 in good health. Some clones in this sample may be carry-over from other donors' samples.

Worth noting for this clone: It is unclear where the CDR3 begins or ends on the DNA, so no DNA is shown, and the CDR3 is as TCRdb lists it. The rearrangement links TRBV27 to TRBJ1-4; TRBD1, as called in the table, went unchecked against the DNA. The CDR3 contains 16 residues when both ends are counted. Germline V gene sequence: CDR1 MNHEY, CDR2 SMNVEV (reference sequence). The CDR3 loop is CASSFGPGITNEKLFF.

The rearrangement joins TRBV7-6 to TRBJ2-6; 9 nucleotides agree with TRBD1. Germline assignment: CDR1 SGHVS and CDR2 FNYEAQ. The CDR3 totals 18 residues. V gave up 0 bases and J gave up 0 bases; unmatched junction bases: 3. CDR3 nucleotides: TGTGCCAGCAGCTTAGCGGGACAGGGAGTCTCTGGGGCCAACGTCCTGACTTTC. Residues: CASSLAGQGVSGANVLTF.

The rearrangement joins TRBV5-1 to TRBJ1-2; no clear D. The CDR3 is 12 amino acids. The germline gives CDR1 SGHRS, CDR2 YFSETQ. Trimming took off 4 bases at V and 3 bases at J, with 7 bases between the two ends. The CDR3 sequence is CASSTTDYGYTF. The DNA for the CDR3 is TGCGCCAGCAGCACCACGGACTATGGCTACACCTTC.

This rearrangement joins TRBV23-1 to TRBJ1-2, with TRBD1 as a possible D gene (5 bases). TRBV23-1 is placed among ORFs of uncertain function. The CDR3 contains 13 residues. Trimming shortened V by 0 bases and J by 7 bases, and 9 bases separated the two germline ends. CDR3 DNA sequence: TGCGCCAGCAGTCAATCGGCAGGGTGTGGCTACACCTTC. This encodes CASSQSAGCGYTF.

The chain employs TRBV28 and TRBJ1-5, with TRBD1 identical over 9 bases. Trimming at V came to 7 bases and at J to 4 bases, leaving 8 bases not matched to a gene. From germline, CDR1 is MDHEN and CDR2 SYDVKM. This CDR3 has 15 amino acids. CDR3: CASITGDRVNQPQHF. The CDR3 DNA follows: TGTGCCAGCATCACCGGGGACAGGGTGAATCAGCCCCAGCATTTT.

This sequence joins TRBV7-6 and TRBJ1-1; D is perhaps TRBD1 (6 bases). Germline lookup yields CDR1 SGHVS and CDR2 FNYEAQ. This CDR3 is built from 13 residues. V lost 5 bases to trimming and J lost 5 bases, with 12 bases between them. The DNA for the CDR3 is TGTGCCAGCAGCCAGGACAGATGGACTGAAGCTTTCTTT. This gives the protein CASSQDRWTEAFF.

The genes are TRBV19 and TRBJ2-5; D could derive from TRBD1 or TRBD2 (6 bases each). The length of the CDR3 is 15 residues. V dropped 3 bases and J dropped 1 base, with 12 bases sitting between them. Looked up from germline, CDR1 is LNHDA and CDR2 is SQIVND (reference sequence). The CDR3 region is CASSMDPGAQETQYF. The DNA for the CDR3 is TGTGCCAGTAGTATGGATCCGGGGGCCCAAGAGACCCAGTACTTC.

The CDR3 loop reads CASSFLSGMDTEAFF. CDR3 bases: TGTGCCAGCAGCTTCCTATCGGGAATGGACACTGAAGCTTTCTTT. The V call is TRBV7-9, the J call TRBJ1-1, with D uncertain. Germline V gene data show CDR1 as SEHNR and CDR2 as FQNEAQ (reference sequence). This CDR3 is 15 amino acids long. The V end lost 3 bases, the J end lost 3 bases, and 14 bases lay between the germline ends. The full variable domain, rest sourced from reference TRBV7-9 and TRBJ1-1, is DTGVSQNPRHKITKRGQNVTFRCDPISEHNRLYWYRQTLGQGPEFLTYFQNEAQLEKSRLLSDRFSAERPKGSFSTLEIQRTEQGDSAMYLCASSFLSGMDTEAFFGQGTRLTVV.

A few counts support this clone. This chain connects TRBV7-2 to TRBJ1-3, with a tentative D call TRBD1 (5 bases). Germline values: CDR1 SGHTA, CDR2 FQGNSA. V lost 5 bases to trimming and J lost 7 bases, with 21 bases between them. The CDR3 length is 16 residues. The CDR3 reads CASSKGRILSLNTIYF. The CDR3 DNA follows: TGTGCCAGCAGCAAGGGGCGCATCTTGTCCCTCAACACCATATATTTT.

V gene TRBV28 combines with J gene TRBJ2-7, with D unclear. The CDR3 spans 15 residues. Trimming removed 3 bases from V and 3 bases from J, with 15 bases in between. Germline V gene sequence: CDR1 MDHEN, CDR2 SYDVKM. The CDR3 reads CASSLADRLVYEQYF. CDR3 nucleotides: TGTGCCAGCAGTTTGGCGGACCGCTTGGTCTACGAGCAGTACTTC.

The chain recombines TRBV5-8 with TRBJ2-5, with 7 bases that match TRBD2. This CDR3 is built from 16 residues. CDR1 is SGHTS and CDR2 is YDEGEE in the germline V gene. The trim removed 0 bases at V and 5 bases at J, leaving 10 bases unmatched. The CDR3 loop is CASSLASGYTPETQYF. DNA for the CDR3: TGTGCCAGCAGCTTGGCTAGCGGATACACTCCGGAGACCCAGTACTTC.

The chain joins TRBV25-1 to TRBJ2-7, with D perhaps assigned TRBD1 or TRBD2 (5 bases each). Trimming stripped 1 base from V and 11 bases from J, with 18 bases between. From germline, CDR1 is MGHDK and CDR2 SYGVNS. This CDR3 is 14 amino acids long. The CDR3 loop reads CASSESPAVGPKYF. The CDR3 DNA reads TGTGCCAGCAGTGAATCCCCGGCTGTGGGACCCAAGTACTTC.

The rearrangement uses TRBV7-6 and TRBJ2-2, with D possibly being TRBD1 (6 bases). V was shortened by 5 bases and J by 1 base, with 11 bases between the two germline ends. Germline CDR1 is SGHVS and CDR2 is FNYEAQ. The CDR3 sequence is 15 residues long. The CDR3, as DNA: TGTGCCAGCAGCCCCCGGGGACAGAACACCGGGGAGCTGTTTTTT. It codes for CASSPRGQNTGELFF.

The rearrangement links TRBV7-2 to TRBJ2-1, with 8 bases that match TRBD1. CDR1 is SGHTA and CDR2 is FQGNSA in the germline V gene. The CDR3 has 14 amino acids. Unmatched junction bases numbered 2, after V lost 2 bases and J lost 5 bases. CDR3 protein: CASSLMTGDNEQFF. CDR3 DNA: TGTGCCAGCAGCTTAATGACAGGGGACAATGAGCAGTTCTTC.

This chain links TRBV28 with TRBJ1-5; maybe TRBD1 (5 bases). V lost 3 bases to trimming and J lost 1 base, with 16 bases between them. This CDR3 is built from 17 residues. The germline V gene encodes CDR1 MDHEN and CDR2 SYDVKM. This CDR3 reads CASSFRVSGGSNQPQHF. As DNA, the CDR3 is TGTGCCAGCAGTTTTAGGGTTTCGGGGGGGAGCAATCAGCCCCAGCATTTT.

The rearrangement joins TRBV15 to TRBJ1-1; no clear D. V was clipped by 0 bases and J by 8 bases, with 13 bases between them. The CDR3 covers 14 residues. Germline assignment: CDR1 LNHNV and CDR2 YYDKDF (reference sequence). This chain's CDR3 is CATSRDPTGAEAFF. The CDR3 DNA follows: TGTGCCACCAGCAGAGATCCCACCGGAGCCGAAGCTTTCTTT.

J is TRBJ1-2 and V is TRBV5-4; tentative D call: TRBD1 (6 bases). Trimming shortened V by 3 bases and J by 5 bases, and 14 bases separated the two germline ends. Germline V gives CDR1 SGHNT, CDR2 YYREEE (reference sequence). The CDR3 extends over 14 amino acids. For the CDR3, the DNA is TGTGCCAGCAGCTCGCAGATACAGGGTTATGGCTACACCTTC. As protein: CASSSQIQGYGYTF.

Note on this clone: Other DNA variants within this sample encode the same CDR3. This chain connects TRBV5-1 to TRBJ2-7; D remains unclear. Germline V gene data show CDR1 as SGHRS and CDR2 as YFSETQ. There are 13 residues in the CDR3. The V and J ends lost 1 base and 3 bases respectively, with 8 bases between them. The CDR3 DNA reads as TGCGCCAGCAGCTTGTCCCCGGACTACGAGCAGTACTTC. The encoded protein is CASSLSPDYEQYF.

V and J are TRBV29-1 and TRBJ2-1; D unclear. The germline V gene encodes CDR1 SQVTM and CDR2 ANQGSEA. CDR3 length: 12 amino acids. V was clipped by 0 bases and J by 4 bases, with 4 bases between them. CDR3 in DNA: TGCAGCGTTGAAGATGGGTACAATGAGCAGTTCTTC. Amino acids: CSVEDGYNEQFF.

The DNA of the CDR3 is TGCGCCAGCAGCTTGGTTGGCACACGCTACGAGCAGTACTTC. Translation: CASSLVGTRYEQYF. The genes are TRBV5-1 and TRBJ2-7; no reliable D call. This CDR3 comprises 14 residues. CDR1 and CDR2 from the germline V gene are SGHRS and YFSETQ. V was pared by 0 bases and J by 3 bases, with 10 bases between.